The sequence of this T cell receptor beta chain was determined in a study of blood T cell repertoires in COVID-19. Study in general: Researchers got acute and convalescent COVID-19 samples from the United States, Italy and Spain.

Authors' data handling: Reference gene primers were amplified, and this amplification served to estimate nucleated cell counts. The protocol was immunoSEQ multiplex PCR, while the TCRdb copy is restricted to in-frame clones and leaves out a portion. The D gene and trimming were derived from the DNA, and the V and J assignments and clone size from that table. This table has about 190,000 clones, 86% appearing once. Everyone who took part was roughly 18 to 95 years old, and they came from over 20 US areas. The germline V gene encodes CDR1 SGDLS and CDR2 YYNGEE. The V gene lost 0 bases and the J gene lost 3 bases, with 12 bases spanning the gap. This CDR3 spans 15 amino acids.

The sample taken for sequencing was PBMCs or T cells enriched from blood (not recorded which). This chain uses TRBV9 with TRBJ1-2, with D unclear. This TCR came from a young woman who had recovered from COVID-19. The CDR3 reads CASSVGLQTDYGYTF. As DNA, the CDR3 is TGTGCCAGCAGCGTAGGTTTACAGACGGACTATGGCTACACCTTC.